This T cell receptor beta chain was sequenced during a study of T cells in Graves' hyperthyroidism and ophthalmopathy. Study conclusions and caveats: Blood also contained most expanded thyroid clonotypes above 0.001. Ophthalmopathy and stable hyperthyroidism were told apart by a 13 V-J model.

The CDR3 has 16 amino acids. The V end lost 0 bases, the J end lost 0 bases, and 7 bases lay between the germline ends. The germline V gene has CDR1 KGHDR and CDR2 SFDVKD. The TCR beta CDR3 regions underwent amplification using RNA transcripts as the source. A first-round RT-PCR of the TCR CDR3 used the HTBI primer set. TCRdb re-called the multiplex PCR reads with MiXCR, one entry per CDR3 protein. The sample lists 500,000 to 800,000 distinct CDR3 sequences, about 45% seen once, with 7% to 7.5% in the top ten. Thyroid ultrasound, orbital computed tomography, clinical symptoms, and serum thyroxine and TRAb underpinned diagnoses. As for this clonotype: Its target is not known.

The chain recombines TRBV24-1 with TRBJ2-2; TRBD1 is a possible D gene (6 bases). Sequenced input: peripheral blood or thyroid tissue (not recorded which). This sequence was found in an adult man with Graves' disease, either hyperthyroidism or ophthalmopathy (not recorded which). CDR3 nucleotide sequence: TGTGCCACCAGTGATTTGGGACAGTCGAACACCGGGGAGCTGTTTTTT. This sequence encodes CATSDLGQSNTGELFF.